Listed here is a single TCR beta chain. As originally analysed: Quantification of nucleated cells was approximated via reference gene primer amplification. Generated by immunoSEQ multiplex PCR, the TCRdb table keeps only in-frame clones and is missing some. The V and J calls and clone size come from that table; D and trimming were worked out from the DNA. The data contain some 70,000 clones, 70% to 90% of them singletons. The data stem from a study of blood T cell repertoires in COVID-19. About the research overall: PBMCs, B-cell-depleted T cells, or T cells provided the cDNA or gDNA that made up the material.

This CDR3 region has 17 residues. CDR1 and CDR2 (germline): SGDLS, YYNGEE. The V end was cut by 5 bases, the J end by 1 base, with 18 bases between. The origin of this receptor is a man aged 25-40 years with acute or convalescent COVID-19. The chain couples TRBV9 to TRBJ2-2; no firm D call. Sequenced: peripheral blood. The CDR3 spells CASSRKKWAGNTGELFF. As DNA, the CDR3 is TGTGCCAGCAGTAGAAAGAAGTGGGCAGGGAACACCGGGGAGCTGTTTTTT.